This is a list of T cell receptor beta chains from one sample in a study of cytomegalovirus exposure and HLA in healthy donors. Using immunoSEQ multiplex PCR, the repertoire was profiled, and TCRdb retains in-frame clones only, with some absent. The sample yields about 82,000 clones, 85% to 95% seen once. Sequencing was done on a sample of PBMCs. These receptors originate from a man aged 18 to 30 in good health and CMV-seronegative. CDR3s include the opening cysteine and the closing phenylalanine or tryptophan. Each record gives: J gene, V gene, clone size, D gene, CDR3 DNA, CDR3 protein. The D gene is left open where the match is weak. Rows give clone size only sometimes, using once, few, many, or a class for an expanded clone.

j_call: TRBJ1-1
v_call: TRBV30
clone_size: .
d_call: .
cdr3_nt: TGTGCCTGGTCAGCGTACACTGAAGCTTTCTTT
cdr3_aa: CAWSAYTEAFF

j_call: TRBJ1-1
v_call: TRBV9
clone_size: .
d_call: .
cdr3_nt: TGTGCCAGCAGCGTAGGTCTCCTAGACACTGAAGCTTTCTTT
cdr3_aa: CASSVGLLDTEAFF

j_call: TRBJ1-2
v_call: TRBV6-1
clone_size: .
d_call: TRBD1
cdr3_nt: TGTGCCAGCAGTCAGACGGGACAGGACTATGGCTACACCTTC
cdr3_aa: CASSQTGQDYGYTF

j_call: TRBJ2-2
v_call: TRBV6-5
clone_size: .
d_call: .
cdr3_nt: TGTGCCAGCAGGGGTAGCGGGAACACCGGGGAGCTGTTTTTT
cdr3_aa: CASRGSGNTGELFF

j_call: TRBJ1-4
v_call: TRBV15
clone_size: .
d_call: TRBD1
cdr3_nt: TGTGCCACCAGCAGAGGAGGGACAGGGAATGAAAAACTGTTTTTT
cdr3_aa: CATSRGGTGNEKLFF

j_call: TRBJ1-4
v_call: TRBV9
clone_size: .
d_call: TRBD1
cdr3_nt: TGTGCCAGCAGCGGTACAGGGGGCACTAATGAAAAACTGTTTTTT
cdr3_aa: CASSGTGGTNEKLFF

j_call: TRBJ2-7
v_call: TRBV11-3
clone_size: .
d_call: .
cdr3_nt: TGTGCCAGCAGCTTAGATTCTCTAGAGCAGTACTTC
cdr3_aa: CASSLDSLEQYF

j_call: TRBJ2-2
v_call: TRBV5-4
clone_size: .
d_call: TRBD2
cdr3_nt: TGTGCCAGCAGCTTGGGGCGGGAGTACGACACCGGGGAGCTGTTTTTT
cdr3_aa: CASSLGREYDTGELFF

j_call: TRBJ1-4
v_call: TRBV13
clone_size: .
d_call: .
cdr3_nt: TGTGCCAGCAGCTATTACAGGGCAACTAATGAAAAACTGTTTTTT
cdr3_aa: CASSYYRATNEKLFF

j_call: TRBJ1-2
v_call: TRBV7-2
clone_size: .
d_call: TRBD1
cdr3_nt: TGTGCCGGCAGAGGGGGCGGTTCTGGCTACACCTTC
cdr3_aa: CAGRGGGSGYTF

j_call: TRBJ1-1
v_call: TRBV21-1
clone_size: once
d_call: .
cdr3_nt: TGTGCCATAAGGAGGGGGAACACTGAAGCTTTCTTT
cdr3_aa: CAIRRGNTEAFF

j_call: TRBJ1-5
v_call: TRBV2
clone_size: .
d_call: TRBD1
cdr3_nt: TGTGCCAGCAGTGAGAAACAGGGGAGGAATCAGCCCCAGCATTTT
cdr3_aa: CASSEKQGRNQPQHF

j_call: TRBJ2-1
v_call: TRBV27
clone_size: .
d_call: .
cdr3_nt: TGTGCCAGCAGAAAGGGGGGGATTAACAATGAGCAGTTCTTC
cdr3_aa: CASRKGGINNEQFF

j_call: TRBJ2-1
v_call: TRBV7-9
clone_size: .
d_call: TRBD2
cdr3_nt: TGTGCCAACGGGAAGGGCGGGGGCTACAATGAGCAGTTCTTC
cdr3_aa: CANGKGGGYNEQFF

j_call: TRBJ2-3
v_call: TRBV7-8
clone_size: .
d_call: .
cdr3_nt: TGTGCCAGCAGCTTGAGAGATACGCAGTATTTT
cdr3_aa: CASSLRDTQYF

j_call: TRBJ2-7
v_call: TRBV10-2
clone_size: .
d_call: TRBD1
cdr3_nt: TGCGCCAGCAGTGAGCTAGGACAGGGTCCATACGAGCAGTACTTC
cdr3_aa: CASSELGQGPYEQYF

j_call: TRBJ2-1
v_call: TRBV4-1
clone_size: .
d_call: .
cdr3_nt: TGCGCCAGCAGACGCTTCCGACTAGGAATTGGTGCACATGAGCAGTTCTTC
cdr3_aa: CASRRFRLGIGAHEQFF

j_call: TRBJ2-1
v_call: TRBV5-4
clone_size: .
d_call: TRBD2
cdr3_nt: TGTGCCAGCAGCTTTTCAACTAGCGGGGGTTGGAATGAGCAGTTCTTC
cdr3_aa: CASSFSTSGGWNEQFF

j_call: TRBJ2-7
v_call: TRBV14
clone_size: .
d_call: TRBD2
cdr3_nt: TGTGCCAGCAGCCAACACGGACTAGCGGGGGCCCGGCAGTACTTC
cdr3_aa: CASSQHGLAGARQYF

j_call: TRBJ2-1
v_call: TRBV5-1
clone_size: .
d_call: TRBD2
cdr3_nt: TGCGCCAGCAGCTTAAAGCGGGGGGGCCTCGGTGAGCAGTTCTTC
cdr3_aa: CASSLKRGGLGEQFF

j_call: TRBJ2-5
v_call: TRBV5-1
clone_size: .
d_call: .
cdr3_nt: TGCGCCAGCGCCAAGACAGGGGAGGGGTGGGAGACCCAGTACTTC
cdr3_aa: CASAKTGEGWETQYF

j_call: TRBJ2-7
v_call: TRBV4-3
clone_size: .
d_call: .
cdr3_nt: TGCGCCAGCAGCCAAGAAGTAGGTGGGAGTGTCTACGAGCAGTACTTC
cdr3_aa: CASSQEVGGSVYEQYF

j_call: TRBJ1-4
v_call: TRBV5-1
clone_size: once
d_call: TRBD1
cdr3_nt: TGCGCCAGCAGCTTAACAGGGGTGGGAACTAATGAAAAACTGTTTTTT
cdr3_aa: CASSLTGVGTNEKLFF

j_call: TRBJ2-7
v_call: TRBV5-1
clone_size: once
d_call: TRBD2
cdr3_nt: TGCGCCAGCAGCCACGGGGCGGGAGTCCGAACCTACGAGCAGTACTTC
cdr3_aa: CASSHGAGVRTYEQYF

j_call: TRBJ2-2
v_call: TRBV5-1
clone_size: .
d_call: .
cdr3_nt: TGCGCCAGCAGGTACAGTGCCACCGGGGAGCTGTTTTTT
cdr3_aa: CASRYSATGELFF

j_call: TRBJ2-7
v_call: TRBV27
clone_size: .
d_call: .
cdr3_nt: TGTGCCAGCAGTCAACCGGGACAAGGCTACGAGCAGTACTTC
cdr3_aa: CASSQPGQGYEQYF

j_call: TRBJ1-2
v_call: TRBV19
clone_size: .
d_call: .
cdr3_nt: TGTGCCAGTAGTCATCTGCGGGAGTTCTATGGCTACACCTTC
cdr3_aa: CASSHLREFYGYTF

j_call: TRBJ1-1
v_call: TRBV11-3
clone_size: .
d_call: TRBD1
cdr3_nt: TGTGCCAGCAGCCCTCGACAGGGGGCCACTGAAGCTTTCTTT
cdr3_aa: CASSPRQGATEAFF

j_call: TRBJ2-2
v_call: TRBV7-7
clone_size: .
d_call: TRBD2
cdr3_nt: TGTGCTAGCAGCTTATCCCCGAGCGGGGGGACGAACACCGGGGAGCTGTTTTTT
cdr3_aa: CASSLSPSGGTNTGELFF

j_call: TRBJ2-1
v_call: TRBV9
clone_size: .
d_call: TRBD2
cdr3_nt: TGTGCCAGCAGCGTAGAACCAGCGGGAGTATACAATGAGCAGTTCTTC
cdr3_aa: CASSVEPAGVYNEQFF

j_call: TRBJ1-2
v_call: TRBV2
clone_size: .
d_call: .
cdr3_nt: TGTGCCAGCAGTTTTCTCCAGAGGTATGGCTACACCTTC
cdr3_aa: CASSFLQRYGYTF

j_call: TRBJ1-2
v_call: TRBV27
clone_size: .
d_call: .
cdr3_nt: TGTGCCAGCAGTTTTCAGGGATTCGTTGGCTACACCTTC
cdr3_aa: CASSFQGFVGYTF

j_call: TRBJ2-7
v_call: TRBV7-7
clone_size: .
d_call: .
cdr3_nt: TGTGCTAGCAGCGGGGACAGGCGACACCACGAGCAGTACTTC
cdr3_aa: CASSGDRRHHEQYF

j_call: TRBJ2-1
v_call: TRBV6-5
clone_size: .
d_call: .
cdr3_nt: TGTGCCAGCAGGGAGCGGCTGAGCTCCTACAATGAGCAGTTCTTC
cdr3_aa: CASRERLSSYNEQFF

j_call: TRBJ2-2
v_call: TRBV4-2
clone_size: .
d_call: .
cdr3_nt: TGTGCCAGCAGCCCCACAGCGGGGAACACCGGGGAGCTGTTTTTT
cdr3_aa: CASSPTAGNTGELFF

j_call: TRBJ2-5
v_call: TRBV5-4
clone_size: .
d_call: TRBD2
cdr3_nt: TGTGCCAGCAGCTTGGAAGGCGGGAGGGGAGGAGAGACCCAGTACTTC
cdr3_aa: CASSLEGGRGGETQYF

j_call: TRBJ2-1
v_call: TRBV7-3
clone_size: .
d_call: TRBD2
cdr3_nt: TGTGCCAGCAGCTTAAACGGGTATCGGGGCTCGCGGGAGAGTACTGAGCAGTTCTTC
cdr3_aa: CASSLNGYRGSRESTEQFF

j_call: TRBJ2-1
v_call: TRBV6-6
clone_size: .
d_call: .
cdr3_nt: TGTGCCAGCGTCCAGGGCCTCTACAATGAGCAGTTCTTC
cdr3_aa: CASVQGLYNEQFF

j_call: TRBJ2-7
v_call: TRBV7-9
clone_size: .
d_call: TRBD2
cdr3_nt: TGTGCCAGCAGCTCCCCCCAGCGGGGACGAGCCTACGAGCAGTACTTC
cdr3_aa: CASSSPQRGRAYEQYF

j_call: TRBJ1-2
v_call: TRBV5-1
clone_size: few
d_call: .
cdr3_nt: TGCGCCAGCAGCTTCGGGGGGAACGGCTACACCTTC
cdr3_aa: CASSFGGNGYTF

j_call: TRBJ1-2
v_call: TRBV7-2
clone_size: .
d_call: .
cdr3_nt: TGTGCCAGCAGCTTGTGGGGGCCCTATGGCTACACCTTC
cdr3_aa: CASSLWGPYGYTF

j_call: TRBJ2-5
v_call: TRBV2
clone_size: .
d_call: TRBD2
cdr3_nt: TGTGCCAGCAGTGAGAAGCGGGAGGGCGGAGAGACCCAGTACTTC
cdr3_aa: CASSEKREGGETQYF

j_call: TRBJ1-3
v_call: TRBV27
clone_size: .
d_call: TRBD1
cdr3_nt: TGTGCCAGCAGTTTATGGGGGGACAGGAGGGCCTCTGGAAACACCATATATTTT
cdr3_aa: CASSLWGDRRASGNTIYF

j_call: TRBJ1-5
v_call: TRBV27
clone_size: .
d_call: .
cdr3_nt: TGTGCCAGCAGTTCCCGACAGGCCCCCGAGCATTTT
cdr3_aa: CASSSRQAPEHF

j_call: TRBJ1-3
v_call: TRBV6-4
clone_size: .
d_call: .
cdr3_nt: TGTGCCAGCAGTGTGACAGGAACCAGCTCTGGAAACACCATATATTTT
cdr3_aa: CASSVTGTSSGNTIYF

j_call: TRBJ1-5
v_call: TRBV7-2
clone_size: .
d_call: .
cdr3_nt: TGTGCCAGCAGCTTATTGGGGGCAAGGGGCAATCAGCCCCAGCATTTT
cdr3_aa: CASSLLGARGNQPQHF